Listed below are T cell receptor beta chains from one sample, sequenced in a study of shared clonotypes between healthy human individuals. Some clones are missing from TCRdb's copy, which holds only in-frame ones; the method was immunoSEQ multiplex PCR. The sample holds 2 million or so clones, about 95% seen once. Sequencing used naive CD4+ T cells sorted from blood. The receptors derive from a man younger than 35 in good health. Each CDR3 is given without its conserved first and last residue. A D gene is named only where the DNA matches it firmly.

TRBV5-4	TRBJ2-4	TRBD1	ASSLLQGENIQY
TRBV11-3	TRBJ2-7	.	ASSLEGGGYEQY
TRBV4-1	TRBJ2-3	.	ASSQGGRPDTQY
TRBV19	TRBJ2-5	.	ASHSGGFTGRETQY
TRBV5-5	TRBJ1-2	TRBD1	ASSLRQGSGNYGYT
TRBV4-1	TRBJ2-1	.	ASSQDRGKF
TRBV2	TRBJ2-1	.	ASRGQRYNEQF
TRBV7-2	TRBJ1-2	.	ASSYPQGYGYT
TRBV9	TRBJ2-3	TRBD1	ASSTMGQQKGTDTQY
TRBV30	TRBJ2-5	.	AWSVTAGPQETQY
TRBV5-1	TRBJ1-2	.	ASSFSGTRGYT
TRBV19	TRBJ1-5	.	ASSIVGLNQPQH
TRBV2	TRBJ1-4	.	ASSPTGLTNEKLF
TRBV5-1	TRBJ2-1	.	ASSQSQGPSGGEQF
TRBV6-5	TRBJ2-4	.	ASRSRTVNIQY
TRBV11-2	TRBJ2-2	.	ASSLTSGNTGELF
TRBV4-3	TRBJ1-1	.	ASSQDTSNTEAF
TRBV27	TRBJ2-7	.	ASSIEAGSPYEQY
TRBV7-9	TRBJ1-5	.	ASSLAGDSNQPQH